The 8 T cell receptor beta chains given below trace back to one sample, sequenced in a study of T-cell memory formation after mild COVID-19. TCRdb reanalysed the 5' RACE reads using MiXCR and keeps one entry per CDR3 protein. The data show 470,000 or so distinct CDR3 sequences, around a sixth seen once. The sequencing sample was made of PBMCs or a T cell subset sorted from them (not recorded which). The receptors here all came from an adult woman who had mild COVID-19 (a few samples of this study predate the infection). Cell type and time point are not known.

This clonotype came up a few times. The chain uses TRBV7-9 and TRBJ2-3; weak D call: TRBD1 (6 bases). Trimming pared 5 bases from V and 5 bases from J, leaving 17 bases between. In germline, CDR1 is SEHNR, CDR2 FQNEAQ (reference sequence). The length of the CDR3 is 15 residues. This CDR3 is CASSPVGQGIDTQYF. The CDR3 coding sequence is TGTGCCAGCAGCCCGGTGGGGCAGGGGATAGATACGCAGTATTTT.

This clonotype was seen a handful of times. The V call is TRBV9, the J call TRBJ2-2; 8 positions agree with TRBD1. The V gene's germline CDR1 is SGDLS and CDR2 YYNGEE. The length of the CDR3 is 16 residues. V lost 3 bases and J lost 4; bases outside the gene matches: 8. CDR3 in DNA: TGTGCCAGCAGCGCCCCGGGACAGGCCCTCACCGGGGAGCTGTTTTTT. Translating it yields CASSAPGQALTGELFF.

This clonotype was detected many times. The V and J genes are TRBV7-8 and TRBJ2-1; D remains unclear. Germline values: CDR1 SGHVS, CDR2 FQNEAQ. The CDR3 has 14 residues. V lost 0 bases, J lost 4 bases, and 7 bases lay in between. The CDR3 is CASSLAGPYNEQFF. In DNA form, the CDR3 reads TGTGCCAGCAGCTTAGCGGGCCCTTACAATGAGCAGTTCTTC.

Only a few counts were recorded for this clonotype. CDR3 protein: CASSFGSADTQYF. CDR3 nucleotide sequence: TGTGCCAGCAGTTTTGGCTCTGCAGATACGCAGTATTTT. The chain is built from TRBV12-3 or TRBV12-4 and TRBJ2-3; D unclear. The CDR3 spans 13 residues. The V end was cut by 3 bases, the J end by 4 bases, with 8 bases between.

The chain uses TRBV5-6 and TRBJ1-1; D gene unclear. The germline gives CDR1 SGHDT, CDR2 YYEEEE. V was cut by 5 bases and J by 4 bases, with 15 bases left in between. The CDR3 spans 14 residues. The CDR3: CASRPRRMGTEAFF. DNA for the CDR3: TGTGCCAGCAGACCTCGGAGAATGGGCACTGAAGCTTTCTTT.

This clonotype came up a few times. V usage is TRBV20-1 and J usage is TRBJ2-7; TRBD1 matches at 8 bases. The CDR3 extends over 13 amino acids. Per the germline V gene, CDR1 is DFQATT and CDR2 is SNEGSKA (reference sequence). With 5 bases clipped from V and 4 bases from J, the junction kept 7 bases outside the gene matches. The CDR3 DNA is TGCAGTGCTTTATACCGGGACAGGTACGAGCAGTACTTC. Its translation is CSALYRDRYEQYF.

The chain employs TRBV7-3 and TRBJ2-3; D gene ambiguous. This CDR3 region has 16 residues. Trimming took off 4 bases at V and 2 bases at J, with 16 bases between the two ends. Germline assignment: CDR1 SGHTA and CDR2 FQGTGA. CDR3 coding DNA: TGTGCCAGCAGCTCCCTGGGGATGGAGACCACAGATACGCAGTATTTT. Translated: CASSSLGMETTDTQYF.

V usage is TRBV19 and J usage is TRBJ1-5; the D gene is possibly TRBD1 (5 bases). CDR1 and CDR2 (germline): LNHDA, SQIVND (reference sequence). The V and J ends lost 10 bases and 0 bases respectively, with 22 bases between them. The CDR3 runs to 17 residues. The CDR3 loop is CATRGQGVGYSNQPQHF. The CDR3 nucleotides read TGTGCCACCAGAGGGCAGGGTGTGGGGTATAGCAATCAGCCCCAGCATTTT.